A single sample gave rise to the 9 T cell receptor beta chains below, sequenced in a study of blood T cell repertoires in COVID-19. Sequencing was performed with immunoSEQ multiplex PCR; in TCRdb, only in-frame clones are kept and a portion is missing. This table has roughly 82,000 clones, approximately 78% appearing once. Sequencing used peripheral blood. These receptor sequences come from a man aged 55-75 years with acute or convalescent COVID-19.

The rearrangement links TRBV14 to TRBJ2-7; the D gene is possibly TRBD2 (6 bases). There are 15 residues in the CDR3. V lost 5 bases and J lost 2, with 16 bases in between. Germline V gene sequence: CDR1 SGHDN, CDR2 FVKESK. Here the CDR3 reads CASSAYEGLPYEQYF. The DNA of the CDR3 is TGTGCCAGCAGCGCGTACGAGGGACTTCCCTACGAGCAGTACTTC.

About this clone: Other DNA sequences in the sample encode the same CDR3. The rearrangement uses TRBV7-8 and TRBJ1-1; D perhaps matches TRBD1 (6 bases). With 1 base removed from V and 1 base from J, the gap between germline ends came to 7 bases. This CDR3 spans 14 amino acids. Germline CDR1 SGHVS, CDR2 FQNEAQ. In DNA form, the CDR3 reads TGTGCCAGCAGCTTAGTGACAGGGAACACTGAAGCTTTCTTT. The encoded protein is CASSLVTGNTEAFF.

The gene calls are TRBV7-2 and TRBJ2-5; D unclear. The V gene's germline CDR1 is SGHTA and CDR2 FQGNSA. V was shortened by 5 bases and J by 2 bases, with 9 bases between the two germline ends. CDR3 length: 13 amino acids. CDR3: CASSNYRQETQYF. The CDR3 DNA follows: TGTGCCAGCAGCAACTACCGGCAAGAGACCCAGTACTTC. The variable domain in full, with the rest retrieved from reference TRBV7-2 and TRBJ2-5, is GAGVSQSPSNKVTEKGKDVELRCDPISGHTALYWYRQSLGQGLEFLIYFQGNSAPDKSGLPSDRFSAERTGGSVSTLTIQRTQQEDSAVYLCASSNYRQETQYFGPGTRLLVL.

V is TRBV6-4 and J is TRBJ2-7, with D tentatively TRBD1 (5 bases). V lost 5 bases and J 3 bases, leaving 11 bases between the germline ends. CDR3 length equals 13 residues. CDR1 and CDR2 from the germline V gene are MRHNA and SNTAGT. The CDR3: CASSTDSFYEQYF. The CDR3 nucleotides are TGTGCCAGCAGTACCGACAGTTTCTACGAGCAGTACTTC.

The chain joins TRBV19 to TRBJ2-5; D perhaps matches TRBD2 (6 bases). Germline V CDR1 and CDR2: LNHDA, SQIVND (reference sequence). Trimming left V 1 base short and J 5 bases short, with 14 bases between. This CDR3 has 15 residues. The CDR3 spells CASSIGRVFLETQYF. In nucleotides, the CDR3 is TGTGCCAGTAGTATAGGGAGGGTGTTTTTGGAGACCCAGTACTTC. Using reference TRBV19 and TRBJ2-5 for the parts outside the CDR3, the full variable domain is DGGITQSPKYLFRKEGQNVTLSCEQNLNHDAMYWYRQDPGQGLRLIYYSQIVNDFQKGDIAEGYSVSREKKESFPLTVTSAQKNPTAFYLCASSIGRVFLETQYFGPGTRLLVL.

The chain uses TRBV7-2 and TRBJ2-5, with TRBD2 matching over 13 bases. CDR3 length: 18 amino acids. The V gene end was trimmed by 3 bases and the J gene end by 1 base; junction bases not matched to a gene: 8. Germline CDR1 and CDR2: SGHTA and FQGNSA. The CDR3 sequence: CASSFHTSGGATQETQYF. CDR3 nucleotide sequence: TGTGCCAGCAGCTTCCATACTAGCGGGGGGGCAACCCAAGAGACCCAGTACTTC.

This clone showed up just once. Written as DNA, the CDR3 is TGTGCCAGTAGTAAAGGAGCCGGGACAGCAGCCCACGGTGAGCAGTTCTTC. This sequence encodes CASSKGAGTAAHGEQFF. The chain employs TRBV19 and TRBJ2-1; TRBD1 matches at 7 bases. The CDR3 is 17 residues long. Trimming cost V 4 bases and J 9 bases; bases outside gene matches: 18. Germline CDR1 LNHDA, CDR2 SQIVND (reference sequence). The full variable domain, its missing parts supplied by reference TRBV19 and TRBJ2-1, is DGGITQSPKYLFRKEGQNVTLSCEQNLNHDAMYWYRQDPGQGLRLIYYSQIVNDFQKGDIAEGYSVSREKKESFPLTVTSAQKNPTAFYLCASSKGAGTAAHGEQFFGPGTRLTVL.

Only one count was recorded for this clone. The V call is TRBV7-2, the J call TRBJ2-3; maybe TRBD2 (6 bases). This CDR3 is built from 15 residues. V was trimmed by 0 bases and J by 7 bases, leaving 14 bases between them. Germline V lookup: CDR1 SGHTA, CDR2 FQGNSA. In DNA, the CDR3 is TGTGCCAGCAGCTTAGCTGGGGGGACGGGTTATACGCAGTATTTT. Its translation is CASSLAGGTGYTQYF.

The rearrangement uses TRBV28 and TRBJ1-3; D gene uncertain. CDR1 is MDHEN and CDR2 is SYDVKM in the germline V gene. V lost 5 bases and J 6 bases, leaving 11 bases between the germline ends. The CDR3 covers 13 residues. CDR3 region: CASSNPAVNTIYF. The CDR3 DNA is TGTGCCAGCAGTAATCCCGCGGTAAACACCATATATTTT.